The T cell receptor (beta chain) under discussion was sequenced for a study of cytomegalovirus exposure and HLA in healthy donors. The PCR had 60 Vbeta and 13 Jbeta primers. Assay: immunoSEQ multiplex PCR; the TCRdb copy retains only in-frame clones and omits some. The profile covers around 120,000 clones, with 60% to 85% appearing a single time and roughly 3.6% taken by the ten largest. Study outcomes and limitations: Immune exposure information comprised only CMV serostatus. High sensitivity and specificity were reportedly achieved when the classifier diagnosed cytomegalovirus status. TCR beta sequences reportedly predicted most subjects' HLA-A and HLA-B alleles accurately.

On this clone itself: Its antigen is not known.

The sequencing sample was made of PBMCs. This receptor was identified in a young man in good health and CMV-seronegative.

This chain's CDR3 is CATSREGATNEKLFF. The CDR3 region has the DNA TGTGCCACCAGCAGAGAAGGGGCAACTAATGAAAAACTGTTTTTT. The chain is built from TRBV15 and TRBJ1-4, with D perhaps matching TRBD1 (5 bases). V was pared by 0 bases and J by 0 bases, with 5 bases between. CDR3 length: 15 amino acids. Germline V lookup: CDR1 LNHNV, CDR2 YYDKDF (reference sequence).